Listed here is a single T cell receptor beta chain. As yet, its antigen is unknown. This sample was included in a study of cytomegalovirus exposure and HLA in healthy donors. Study in general: An earlier analysis identified under 130 million unique TCR beta sequences in 150 million to 200 million T cells. Study-level findings and limits: The dataset shows that most TCR sequences were rare, while some public TCRs occurred in many donors. Several V segments, TRBV6-2 and TRBV6-3 among them, could not be told apart and were dropped.

Primers included in the PCR were 60 Vbeta and 13 Jbeta primers. The table came from immunoSEQ multiplex PCR; TCRdb's copy has only in-frame clones and leaves some out. The repertoire holds under 200,000 clones, with 70% to 90% as singletons. V lost 3 bases to trimming and J lost 6 bases; unmatched junction nucleotides: 5. This CDR3 spans 14 amino acids. Germline V CDR1 and CDR2: SGHDT, YYEEEE. The receptor's source is a man aged 18 to 29 in good health and CMV-seropositive. Sequencing input: PBMCs. This chain links TRBV5-6 with TRBJ2-4; 8 bases are a match to TRBD1. This chain's CDR3 is CASSYGQGRNIQYF. CDR3 coding DNA: TGTGCCAGCAGCTACGGACAGGGAAGAAACATTCAGTACTTC.